This TCR beta chain emerged from a study of response to subunit inactivated influenza vaccine. Each CDR3 protein gets one entry after TCRdb re-called the RT-PCR reads with MiXCR. The profile shows under 550,000 distinct CDR3 sequences, about 8% of them singletons. The ends were cut back, 0 bases at V and 0 bases at J, with 11 bases in the middle. Per germline, CDR1 SGHRS and CDR2 YFSETQ. CDR3 length: 16 amino acids. This clonotype has more than one count but fewer than ten. This chain uses TRBV5-1 with TRBJ2-3; D is uncertain. The TCR comes from a man aged 50 to 69 who received an inactivated influenza vaccine. The sequenced sample was PBMCs from blood, obtained about 23 months after vaccination. CDR3: CASSLGLQSSTDTQYF. CDR3 bases: TGCGCCAGCAGCTTGGGTTTGCAGTCTAGCACAGATACGCAGTATTTT. The full variable domain, its missing parts supplied by reference TRBV5-1 and TRBJ2-3, is KAGVTQTPRYLIKTRGQQVTLSCSPISGHRSVSWYQQTPGQGLQFLFEYFSETQRNKGNFPGRFSGRQFSNSRSEMNVSTLELGDSALYLCASSLGLQSSTDTQYFGPGTRLTVL.